This T cell receptor beta chain was captured by sequencing in a study of blood T cell repertoires in COVID-19. Study details: The United States, Italy and Spain supplied acute and convalescent COVID-19 samples. PBMCs, B-cell-depleted T cells, or T cells provided the cDNA or gDNA that made up the material.

In the original analysis: Reference gene primer amplification yielded estimated nucleated cell counts. The repertoire was sequenced with immunoSEQ multiplex PCR; TCRdb's copy has only in-frame clones and lacks some. V and J calls plus clone size are reproduced from that table; the DNA served to infer D and trimming. Among over 250,000 clones listed, 86% were seen once. V was clipped by 5 bases and J by 3 bases; unmatched bases: 5. CDR1 SGHTA and CDR2 FQGNSA come from the germline V gene. The CDR3 is made up of 14 amino acids. This chain uses TRBV7-2 with TRBJ1-1; TRBD1 matches 8 bases. Specimen: peripheral blood. The source of this sequence is a man aged 40-49 years who had recovered from COVID-19. CDR3 DNA sequence: TGTGCCAGCAGCCCGACAGGGGTGGACACTGAAGCTTTCTTT. Translated: CASSPTGVDTEAFF.